This T cell receptor (beta chain) was identified in a study of Tregs in tolerant kidney transplant recipients. Points from the study as a whole: This study did not directly address biological reproducibility.

Profiled with immunoSEQ multiplex PCR; TCRdb holds only in-frame clones, not every one. The table has about 83,000 clones, less than 98% seen once. The germline CDR1 and CDR2 sequences are MNHEY and SVGAGI. Deletions cut 6 bases from V and 7 bases from J, with 16 bases between. The CDR3 sequence is 13 residues long. Worth noting for this clone: Its antigen is still unknown.

The TCR sequence derives from a human donor who received a combined kidney and bone marrow transplant. The sample in question was CD4+ T cells from blood, obtained before the transplant. The chain couples TRBV6-5 to TRBJ2-7; TRBD1 is a possible D gene (6 bases). The CDR3 coding sequence is TGTGCCAGCAGCTATCCGGGACAACGGGAGCAGTACTTC. This sequence encodes CASSYPGQREQYF.